This T cell receptor beta chain was identified during a study of blood T cell repertoires in COVID-19. Study at large: The United States, Italy and Spain supplied acute and convalescent COVID-19 samples. PBMCs, B-cell-depleted T cells, or T cells provided the cDNA or gDNA that made up the material.

Original processing notes: Estimation of nucleated cell counts was performed using reference gene primer amplification. Method: immunoSEQ multiplex PCR; TCRdb's copy keeps in-frame clones and lacks some. For V, J and clone size, that table is used; D and trimming come from the DNA. Of a few hundred thousand clones listed, 88% were seen once; the top ten hold approximately 3.7%. This clone was observed once. Per germline, CDR1 MNHNY and CDR2 SVGAGI (reference sequence). The CDR3 runs to 13 residues. The junction had 3 bases not matched to a gene; V was cut back by 5 bases and J by 8 bases. Sample: peripheral blood. This receptor was identified in a man aged 55 to 69 who had recovered from COVID-19. The V and J genes are TRBV6-6 and TRBJ1-6; 7 bases line up with TRBD1. The CDR3 spells CASSDRAYSPLHF. As DNA, the CDR3 is TGTGCCAGCAGTGACAGGGCTTATTCACCCCTCCACTTT.